These 16 T cell receptor beta chains share one sample of origin, sequenced in a study of CD8 T cells in Susac syndrome. Reverse transcription used about 0.5 to 1 ug RNA and random hexamers. TCRdb processed the immunoSEQ multiplex PCR reads anew with MiXCR; each CDR3 protein has one entry. Here the sample spans roughly 130,000 distinct CDR3 sequences, about 95% being singletons. The sequenced sample was CD4+ T cells from PBMCs. All receptors come from a human donor in good health.

V gene TRBV5-1 combines with J gene TRBJ2-3; the match to TRBD2 covers 8 bases. Germline lookup yields CDR1 SGHRS and CDR2 YFSETQ. V lost 2 bases to trimming and J lost 0 bases; unmatched junction nucleotides: 5. The CDR3 is made up of 16 amino acids. CDR3: CASSFYPSGSTDTQYF. The CDR3 region has the DNA TGCGCCAGCAGCTTTTATCCTAGCGGGAGCACAGATACGCAGTATTTT.

V and J are TRBV12-3 or TRBV12-4 and TRBJ1-2; 9 bases map to TRBD1. V lost 6 bases and J lost 4; bases outside the gene matches: 3. This CDR3 spans 13 amino acids. The CDR3 sequence is CASSTGGGYGYTF. The CDR3 DNA follows: TGTGCCAGCAGCACAGGGGGCGGCTATGGCTACACCTTC.

The V and J genes are TRBV27 and TRBJ1-4, with TRBD1 as a possible D gene (6 bases). The CDR3 length is 13 residues. The V end lost 1 base, the J end lost 11 bases, and 11 bases lay between the germline ends. Germline CDR1 and CDR2: MNHEY and SMNVEV (reference sequence). For the CDR3, the DNA is TGTGCCAGCAGTTTATTACAGGGCAGGAAACTGTTTTTT. Its protein is CASSLLQGRKLFF.

The gene calls are TRBV24-1 and TRBJ2-1, with 9 bases that match TRBD1. The CDR3 extends over 15 amino acids. V lost 6 bases, J lost 6 bases, and 8 bases stayed unmatched. Germline loops: CDR1 KGHDR, CDR2 SFDVKD. The CDR3 protein is CATSRRQGVFNEQFF. The CDR3 DNA reads as TGTGCCACCAGTCGACGACAGGGGGTCTTCAATGAGCAGTTCTTC.

The chain is built from TRBV29-1 and TRBJ1-2; no reliable D call. The CDR3 covers 12 residues. Germline V gives CDR1 SQVTM, CDR2 ANQGSEA. Between the trimmed V and J ends, which lost 0 bases and 5 bases, there was a span of 7 bases. CDR3 sequence reads: CSVEEMGYGYTF. In DNA form, the CDR3 reads TGCAGCGTTGAAGAAATGGGGTATGGCTACACCTTC.

V is TRBV28 and J is TRBJ1-5; no clear D. CDR1 and CDR2 from the germline V gene are MDHEN and SYDVKM. V was cut by 6 bases and J by 4 bases, with 4 bases left in between. The CDR3 is 11 residues long. The CDR3 is CASRANQPQHF. The DNA for the CDR3 is TGTGCCAGCAGGGCGAATCAGCCCCAGCATTTT. The whole variable domain, filled in from reference TRBV28 and TRBJ1-5, reads DVKVTQSSRYLVKRTGEKVFLECVQDMDHENMFWYRQDPGLGLRLIYFSYDVKMKEKGDIPEGYSVSREKKERFSLILESASTNQTSMYLCASRANQPQHFGDGTRLSIL.

V is TRBV6-5 and J is TRBJ2-3; either TRBD1 or TRBD2 may fit D (5 bases each). The germline gives CDR1 MNHEY, CDR2 SVGAGI. The CDR3 spans 16 residues. Trimming shortened V by 2 bases and J by 1 base, and 13 bases separated the two germline ends. This CDR3 is CASSYGGRGGTDTQYF. The CDR3 region has the DNA TGTGCCAGCAGTTACGGGGGACGGGGAGGCACAGATACGCAGTATTTT.

This chain uses TRBV4-2 with TRBJ2-5; 11 bases line up with TRBD2. Germline V gives CDR1 LGHNA, CDR2 YNFKEQ. The CDR3 loop spans 17 amino acids. V trimming: 0 bases; J trimming: 6 bases; junction bases outside the gene matches: 9. As DNA, the CDR3 is TGTGCCAGCAGCCAAGAAGGCACTAGCGGGAGTGGAAAGACCCAGTACTTC. Translated, it gives CASSQEGTSGSGKTQYF.

The chain joins TRBV10-1 to TRBJ2-7; D not certain. Between the trimmed V and J ends, which lost 2 bases and 9 bases, there was a span of 8 bases. CDR3 size: 11 residues. Looked up from germline, CDR1 is WNHNN and CDR2 is SYGVQD (reference sequence). CDR3 loop: CASSEAERQYF. The CDR3 coding sequence is TGCGCCAGCAGTGAGGCGGAGCGGCAGTACTTC.

The genes are TRBV5-1 and TRBJ2-6; D remains unclear. V was clipped by 6 bases and J by 3 bases, with 4 bases between them. The length of the CDR3 is 12 residues. The germline V gene has CDR1 SGHRS and CDR2 YFSETQ. Here the CDR3 DNA reads TGCGCCAGCACTTTTGGGGCCAACGTCCTGACTTTC. Translated, it gives CASTFGANVLTF.

This chain connects TRBV2 to TRBJ1-1; 11 bases are a match to TRBD1. V gave up 7 bases and J gave up 1 base; unmatched junction bases: 2. Germline lookup yields CDR1 SNHLY and CDR2 FYNNEI. The CDR3 runs 14 residues. CDR3 loop: CASTDRGRNTEAFF. CDR3 DNA: TGTGCCAGCACGGACAGGGGGCGGAACACTGAAGCTTTCTTT.

This chain links TRBV20-1 with TRBJ2-2, with D unresolved. Germline CDR1 reads DFQATT; CDR2 reads SNEGSKA (reference sequence). Deletions cut 6 bases from V and 6 bases from J, with 17 bases between. The CDR3 spans 14 residues. The CDR3 DNA sequence: TGCAGTGCCCGTCGAGAAGCTGCCGCCGGGGAGCTGTTTTTT. It encodes CSARREAAAGELFF.

V usage is TRBV9 and J usage is TRBJ2-1, with TRBD2 matching over 12 bases. Germline CDR1 reads SGDLS; CDR2 reads YYNGEE. This CDR3 region has 17 residues. V shed 1 base, J shed 0 bases, and the junction held 2 bases outside the gene matches. The DNA of the CDR3 is TGTGCCAGCAGCGTAAAGACTAGCGGGAGCTCCTACAATGAGCAGTTCTTC. Encoded protein: CASSVKTSGSSYNEQFF.

The chain couples TRBV29-1 to TRBJ2-3; TRBD2 aligns across 12 bases. The CDR3 extends over 17 amino acids. With V trimmed by 8 bases and J by 4 bases, 16 bases remained unmatched. CDR1 SQVTM and CDR2 ANQGSEA come from the germline V gene. DNA of the CDR3: TGCAGCCCCCCCCGGGGGCTAGCGGGAGGGCCATCAGATACGCAGTATTTT. Protein product: CSPPRGLAGGPSDTQYF.

The chain employs TRBV9 and TRBJ2-3, with 9 bases matching TRBD2. There are 17 residues in the CDR3. The junction had 11 bases not matched to a gene; V was cut back by 0 bases and J by 6 bases. Germline CDR1 SGDLS, CDR2 YYNGEE. The CDR3 is CASSVDRRAGGHDTQYF. The CDR3 region has the DNA TGTGCCAGCAGCGTAGACAGGAGAGCGGGAGGCCATGATACGCAGTATTTT. The full variable domain, its missing parts supplied by reference TRBV9 and TRBJ2-3, is DSGVTQTPKHLITATGQRVTLRCSPRSGDLSVYWYQQSLDQGLQFLIQYYNGEERAKGNILERFSAQQFPDLHSELNLSSLELGDSALYFCASSVDRRAGGHDTQYFGPGTRLTVL.

The V call is TRBV4-2, the J call TRBJ2-7, with TRBD2 identical over 10 bases. Germline-derived CDR1 and CDR2 are LGHNA and YNFKEQ. V shed 4 bases and J 2 bases; nucleotides not matched to a gene: 8. CDR3 length: 16 amino acids. This CDR3 reads CASSPSGLAAAYEQYF. In DNA form, the CDR3 reads TGTGCCAGCAGCCCAAGCGGACTAGCGGCCGCCTACGAGCAGTACTTC.